The 15 T cell receptor beta chains reported below all come from one sample, sequenced in a study of cytomegalovirus exposure and HLA in healthy donors. The PCR contained 60 Vbeta and 13 Jbeta primers. Clones were sequenced by immunoSEQ multiplex PCR, and TCRdb holds only the in-frame ones, with some missing. The table has 85,000 to 100,000 clones, roughly 80% seen once. Sequencing was performed on PBMCs. The receptors come from a woman between 55 and 75 years old in good health and CMV-seronegative.

The chain uses TRBV6-5 and TRBJ2-2, with 9 bases fitting TRBD2. The CDR3 is 16 amino acids. Germline loops: CDR1 MNHEY, CDR2 SVGAGI. Losses at the gene ends were 2 bases for V and 7 bases for J; bases not matched to a gene: 8. CDR3 sequence reads: CASSYRLAGVGGELFF. The CDR3 DNA reads as TGTGCCAGCAGTTACAGATTAGCGGGAGTGGGCGGGGAGCTGTTTTTT.

The rearrangement joins TRBV30 to TRBJ1-2, with TRBD1 identical over 8 bases. The V gene end was trimmed by 5 bases and the J gene end by 5 bases; junction bases not matched to a gene: 10. CDR1 and CDR2 from the germline V gene are GTSNPN and SVGIG (reference sequence). This CDR3 region has 14 residues. Here the CDR3 DNA reads TGTGCCTGGGGAAGAGGACAGGGTGGATATGGCTACACCTTC. Translation gives CAWGRGQGGYGYTF.

The chain carries TRBV2 and TRBJ1-1; D unclear. The CDR3 has 14 residues. Trimming cost V 8 bases and J 4 bases, with 17 bases left between them. Germline V CDR1 and CDR2: SNHLY, FYNNEI. This CDR3 is CASSYKTGGTEAFF. The CDR3, as DNA: TGTGCCAGCTCCTATAAGACCGGAGGCACTGAAGCTTTCTTT.

The chain combines TRBV12-2 with TRBJ2-7; whether TRBD1, the table's D call, matches the DNA was not checked. TRBV12-2 is annotated as a pseudogene. CDR3 length: 13 residues. This chain's CDR3 is CASRSGQAHEQYF. CDR3 bases: TGTGCAAGTCGCTCGGGACAGGCCCACGAGCAGTACTTC.

The V call is TRBV9, the J call TRBJ1-3; 10 bases align to TRBD1. CDR1 and CDR2 from the germline V gene are SGDLS and YYNGEE. The CDR3 contains 15 residues. Germline trimming cut 2 bases from V and 2 bases from J; bases unmatched to any gene: 1. CDR3 region: CASSVGQGAGNTIYF. Here the CDR3 DNA reads TGTGCCAGCAGCGTCGGACAGGGGGCTGGAAACACCATATATTTT.

This rearrangement joins TRBV7-8 to TRBJ2-3, with D unresolved. Trimming shortened V by 5 bases and J by 0 bases, and 9 bases separated the two germline ends. This CDR3 is built from 14 residues. Per germline, CDR1 SGHVS and CDR2 FQNEAQ. The CDR3 sequence: CASSLPVSTDTQYF. CDR3 coding DNA: TGTGCCAGCAGCCTGCCAGTAAGCACAGATACGCAGTATTTT.

This sequence joins TRBV27 and TRBJ1-2; the match to TRBD1 covers 7 bases. V lost 0 bases to trimming and J lost 4 bases; unmatched junction nucleotides: 14. The V gene's germline CDR1 is MNHEY and CDR2 SMNVEV (reference sequence). This CDR3 comprises 18 residues. CDR3 bases: TGTGCCAGCAGTTTATCAGAGGCAGGGGGTCCGGGTTTCTATGGCTACACCTTC. This codes for CASSLSEAGGPGFYGYTF.

As regards this clone: A read error may account for a junction end that differs from germline. The rearrangement joins TRBV7-9 to TRBJ1-1, with no clear D. Germline CDR1 and CDR2: SEHNR and FQNEAQ (reference sequence). This CDR3 comprises 12 residues. This CDR3 reads CSSSLVNTEAFF. CDR3 DNA sequence: TGTTCCAGCAGCCTCGTGAACACTGAAGCTTTCTTT.

Turning to this clone: The same CDR3 also results from other DNA sequences found in this sample. This rearrangement joins TRBV2 to TRBJ1-1; D is perhaps TRBD1 (5 bases). CDR1 SNHLY and CDR2 FYNNEI come from the germline V gene. V lost 8 bases and J lost 5, with 9 bases in between. The CDR3 loop spans 11 amino acids. The CDR3 DNA reads as TGTGCCAGCCGGGGGGGTACTGAAGCTTTCTTT. Translated, it gives CASRGGTEAFF.

This sequence joins TRBV6-6 and TRBJ1-2, with TRBD1 as a possible D gene (6 bases). V was clipped by 5 bases and J by 6 bases, with 16 bases between them. The CDR3 runs to 14 residues. Per germline, CDR1 MNHNY and CDR2 SVGAGI (reference sequence). The CDR3 protein is CASSEGGRFNGYTF. The CDR3 bases are TGTGCCAGCAGTGAGGGGGGGCGCTTCAATGGCTACACCTTC.

This sequence joins TRBV10-2 and TRBJ2-3; 10 bases agree with TRBD2. The germline CDR1 and CDR2 sequences are WSHSY and SAAADI. This CDR3 region has 14 residues. V lost 6 bases, J lost 5 bases, and 5 bases stayed unmatched. The CDR3 reads CASSRAGGGDTQYF. CDR3 sequence (DNA): TGCGCCAGCAGCAGAGCGGGAGGGGGAGATACGCAGTATTTT.

The CDR3 here is CASSLARVSTNEKLFF. The CDR3 nucleotides are TGTGCCAGCAGCTTAGCGCGGGTCTCAACTAATGAAAAACTGTTTTTT. V usage is TRBV7-9 and J usage is TRBJ1-4; D remains ambiguous. Germline V lookup: CDR1 SEHNR, CDR2 FQNEAQ (reference sequence). The CDR3 spans 16 residues. Trimming pared 0 bases from V and 0 bases from J, leaving 8 bases between.

This rearrangement joins TRBV27 to TRBJ1-5; 7 positions agree with TRBD1. The CDR3 sequence is 15 residues long. CDR1 is MNHEY and CDR2 is SMNVEV in the germline V gene (reference sequence). V was clipped by 2 bases and J by 4 bases; unmatched bases: 5. CDR3 sequence reads: CASSLEGALNQPQHF. The CDR3 region has the DNA TGTGCCAGCAGTTTAGAGGGGGCTTTAAATCAGCCCCAGCATTTT.

The chain combines TRBV5-1 with TRBJ2-7, with 10 bases matching TRBD1. This CDR3 spans 16 amino acids. Trimming took 3 bases from V and 5 from J; bases not matched to a gene: 11. Germline CDR1 is SGHRS and CDR2 is YFSETQ. The CDR3 DNA reads TGCGCCAGCAGCTGGCCCAGGACAGGGGGTGCCCACGAGCAGTACTTC. The encoded protein is CASSWPRTGGAHEQYF.

The gene calls are TRBV19 and TRBJ1-2; D is undetermined. The V end lost 7 bases, the J end lost 8 bases, and 14 bases lay between the germline ends. The CDR3 loop spans 12 amino acids. Germline CDR1 is LNHDA and CDR2 is SQIVND (reference sequence). The CDR3 sequence is CASTDGWSGYTF. The CDR3 nucleotides are TGTGCCAGTACTGACGGCTGGAGCGGCTACACCTTC.